These 22 T cell receptor beta chains were all obtained from the same sample, sequenced in a study of shared clonotypes between healthy human individuals. Clones were read by immunoSEQ multiplex PCR, and TCRdb kept only the in-frame ones, dropping some. The table lists 2 million to 3 million clones, around nine tenths of them singletons, with over 0.12% in the top ten. Input material: naive CD4+ T cells sorted from blood. As for subset: CD45RA+ positively selected. These receptors originate from a young man in good health.

This clone turned up a few times. This rearrangement joins TRBV10-2 to TRBJ1-6, with TRBD1 as a possible D gene (5 bases). The germline CDR1 and CDR2 sequences are WSHSY and SAAADI. Between the trimmed V and J ends, which lost 0 bases and 10 bases, there was a span of 13 bases. This CDR3 has 15 amino acids. The CDR3 reads CASSESGGTGSPLHF. The DNA of the CDR3 is TGCGCCAGCAGTGAGTCGGGGGGGACGGGGTCACCCCTCCACTTT.

This clone was seen more than once but under ten times. The V call is TRBV29-1, the J call TRBJ1-5, with 10 positions matching TRBD1. The germline V gene has CDR1 SQVTM and CDR2 ANQGSEA. V was pared by 5 bases and J by 6 bases, with 7 bases of the junction left unmatched. This CDR3 is built from 14 residues. Here the CDR3 reads CSVSPGQGSQPQHF. The CDR3 nucleotides read TGCAGCGTTTCGCCGGGACAGGGGTCTCAGCCCCAGCATTTT.

The V gene is TRBV18, the J gene TRBJ2-2; no reliable D call. Per germline, CDR1 KGHSH and CDR2 LQKENI. With 4 bases removed from V and 5 bases from J, the gap between germline ends came to 20 bases. CDR3 length: 17 amino acids. The CDR3 nucleotides are TGTGCCAGCTCACGCGCGTTATCTGGGGTTCGAACCGGGGAGCTGTTTTTT. It codes for CASSRALSGVRTGELFF.

This clone was counted between two and nine times. The genes are TRBV12-5 and TRBJ1-1; a weak D match, TRBD1 (5 bases). Trimming took 5 bases from V and 1 from J, leaving 8 bases between them. The length of the CDR3 is 13 residues. Germline V gene sequence: CDR1 LGHNT, CDR2 FRNRAP. CDR3 DNA: TGTGCTAGTGGTACCCAGGGGAACACTGAAGCTTTCTTT. Its protein product is CASGTQGNTEAFF.

The CDR3 DNA is TGTGCCAGCAGCCCGACGGACGGTTACTCCTACAATGAGCAGTTCTTC. Amino acids: CASSPTDGYSYNEQFF. This chain joins TRBV14 and TRBJ2-1; D call uncertain. Trimming pared 4 bases from V and 0 bases from J, leaving 13 bases between. The V gene's germline CDR1 is SGHDN and CDR2 FVKESK. This CDR3 region has 16 residues. Together with reference TRBV14 and TRBJ2-1, the CDR3 gives the full variable domain: EAGVTQFPSHSVIEKGQTVTLRCDPISGHDNLYWYRRVMGKEIKFLLHFVKESKQDESGMPNNRFLAERTGGTYSTLKVQPAELEDSGVYFCASSPTDGYSYNEQFFGPGTRLTVL.

This clone came up a few times. The chain links TRBV5-1 to TRBJ1-1, with a weak D call TRBD1 (5 bases). Germline CDR1 is SGHRS and CDR2 is YFSETQ. V dropped 4 bases and J dropped 0 bases, with 19 bases sitting between them. The CDR3 spans 17 residues. DNA for the CDR3: TGCGCCAGCAGCGCGGTGGGGACCGGCTCCATGAACACTGAAGCTTTCTTT. Its protein is CASSAVGTGSMNTEAFF.

The chain employs TRBV9 and TRBJ1-1, with D tentatively TRBD1 (5 bases). Germline V gene lookup returns CDR1 SGDLS and CDR2 YYNGEE. Trimming removed 4 bases at V and 0 bases at J, with 10 bases between. The CDR3 has 14 residues. As DNA, the CDR3 is TGTGCCAGCAGCCCCCGACAGCTGAACACTGAAGCTTTCTTT. Translating it yields CASSPRQLNTEAFF.

This clone occurred a few times. The genes are TRBV9 and TRBJ1-3; D uncertain. The CDR3 loop spans 14 amino acids. The germline V and J ends were trimmed by 2 bases and 4 bases, with 10 bases remaining between them. The V gene's germline CDR1 is SGDLS and CDR2 YYNGEE. The CDR3 region has the DNA TGTGCCAGCAGCGTGGGGAACCTGGGAAACACCATATATTTT. Translating gives CASSVGNLGNTIYF.

The chain uses TRBV30 and TRBJ2-7; TRBD1 or TRBD2 may be the D gene (5 bases each). Deletions cut 0 bases from V and 2 bases from J, with 17 bases between. Germline V gene sequence: CDR1 GTSNPN, CDR2 SVGIG (reference sequence). There are 16 residues in the CDR3. CDR3 loop: CAWSVARDRRPYEQYF. The CDR3 nucleotides read TGTGCCTGGAGTGTAGCACGGGACCGTCGCCCCTACGAGCAGTACTTC.

The table lists this clone with a count of one. The chain has TRBV5-6 and TRBJ1-2; D is uncertain. CDR1 and CDR2 (germline): SGHDT, YYEEEE. The CDR3 loop spans 12 amino acids. The germline V and J ends were trimmed by 0 bases and 5 bases, with 5 bases remaining between them. CDR3 amino acids: CASSLESYGYTF. The DNA for the CDR3 is TGTGCCAGCAGCTTGGAATCTTATGGCTACACCTTC. Full variable domain (remainder filled in from reference TRBV5-6 and TRBJ1-2): DAGVTQSPTHLIKTRGQQVTLRCSPKSGHDTVSWYQQALGQGPQFIFQYYEEEERQRGNFPDRFSGHQFPNYSSELNVNALLLGDSALYLCASSLESYGYTFGSGTRLTVV.

The count of this clone is one. The V and J genes are TRBV7-2 and TRBJ1-5, with unresolved D. This CDR3 spans 15 amino acids. V was cut by 3 bases and J by 0 bases, with 9 bases left in between. CDR1 is SGHTA, CDR2 FQGNSA, per germline. This CDR3 is CASSFLGNSNQPQHF. The CDR3 coding sequence is TGTGCCAGCAGCTTCTTGGGGAATAGCAATCAGCCCCAGCATTTT.

V gene TRBV29-1 combines with J gene TRBJ2-5; D remains ambiguous. V dropped 6 bases and J dropped 5 bases, with 10 bases sitting between them. The CDR3 totals 11 residues. Germline values: CDR1 SQVTM, CDR2 ANQGSEA. CDR3 nucleotides: TGCAGCGTCCCAAGCCCCGAGACCCAGTACTTC. It encodes CSVPSPETQYF. The full variable domain, in which reference TRBV29-1 and TRBJ2-5 provide the parts outside the CDR3, is SAVISQKPSRDICQRGTSLTIQCQVDSQVTMMFWYRQQPGQSLTLIATANQGSEATYESGFVIDKFPISRPNLTFSTLTVSNMSPEDSSIYLCSVPSPETQYFGPGTRLLVL.

This clone appeared once. This sequence joins TRBV29-1 and TRBJ1-4, with TRBD1 identical over 7 bases. The V gene's germline CDR1 is SQVTM and CDR2 ANQGSEA. The ends lost 1 base at V and 10 bases at J; junction bases unmatched: 6. The CDR3 consists of 13 residues. The CDR3 spells CSVEVQGIAKLFF. CDR3 coding DNA: TGCAGCGTTGAAGTACAGGGGATTGCAAAACTGTTTTTT.

The rearrangement joins TRBV9 to TRBJ1-2, with 9 bases fitting TRBD1. The germline gives CDR1 SGDLS, CDR2 YYNGEE. The V gene end was trimmed by 0 bases and the J gene end by 5 bases; junction bases not matched to a gene: 2. This CDR3 has 14 amino acids. As DNA, the CDR3 is TGTGCCAGCAGCGTAGGGGGACAGGGATATGGCTACACCTTC. It encodes CASSVGGQGYGYTF.

This clone has just a few counts. The V gene is TRBV7-9, the J gene TRBJ1-5, with D unresolved. CDR1 SEHNR and CDR2 FQNEAQ come from the germline V gene (reference sequence). The CDR3 sequence is 15 residues long. The germline V and J ends were trimmed by 5 bases and 4 bases, with 15 bases remaining between them. CDR3 bases: TGTGCCAGCAGCCAATCCGGGAAGGTGAATCAGCCCCAGCATTTT. Its protein is CASSQSGKVNQPQHF.

J is TRBJ2-7 and V is TRBV19; 7 bases are shared with TRBD1. Germline CDR1 LNHDA, CDR2 SQIVND (reference sequence). The V and J ends lost 5 bases and 6 bases, in that order; junction bases with no gene match: 13. This CDR3 region has 15 residues. This chain's CDR3 is CASSPLRQGVGEQYF. CDR3 sequence (DNA): TGTGCCAGTAGTCCCCTTAGACAGGGAGTGGGCGAGCAGTACTTC.

The chain recombines TRBV5-1 with TRBJ2-5; TRBD1 might be the D (6 bases). Trimming removed 4 bases at V and 4 bases at J, with 17 bases between. Germline lookup yields CDR1 SGHRS and CDR2 YFSETQ. The CDR3 runs to 15 residues. CDR3 DNA: TGCGCCAGCAGCGCTTCAGGGGATCCGGGAGAGACCCAGTACTTC. It translates to CASSASGDPGETQYF.

The chain links TRBV27 to TRBJ2-7, with 12 bases matching TRBD2. The CDR3 has 15 amino acids. Per the germline V gene, CDR1 is MNHEY and CDR2 is SMNVEV (reference sequence). The V gene end was trimmed by 5 bases and the J gene end by 3 bases; junction bases not matched to a gene: 5. CDR3 nucleotide sequence: TGTGCCAGCAGTCAGGAGGGACTAGCGGGCTACGAGCAGTACTTC. This encodes CASSQEGLAGYEQYF.

This chain connects TRBV5-6 to TRBJ2-7; D remains ambiguous. Trimming took 0 bases from V and 2 from J, leaving 9 bases between them. The germline V gene encodes CDR1 SGHDT and CDR2 YYEEEE. This CDR3 has 14 amino acids. CDR3: CASSLVAVPYEQYF. CDR3 nucleotides: TGTGCCAGCAGCTTGGTGGCGGTTCCCTACGAGCAGTACTTC.

The chain employs TRBV6-5 and TRBJ2-5, with D uncertain. This CDR3 region has 14 residues. Trimming removed 3 bases at V and 1 base at J, with 9 bases between. Germline loops: CDR1 MNHEY, CDR2 SVGAGI. This chain's CDR3 is CASSYTVIQETQYF. CDR3 sequence (DNA): TGTGCCAGCAGTTATACCGTCATCCAAGAGACCCAGTACTTC.

This chain joins TRBV2 and TRBJ1-5; the D gene is possibly TRBD1 (5 bases). Trimming shortened V by 1 base and J by 4 bases, and 11 bases separated the two germline ends. CDR1 SNHLY and CDR2 FYNNEI come from the germline V gene. The CDR3 has 15 residues. The CDR3, as DNA: TGTGCCAGCAGTGAAGGCGACAGCAGAAATCAGCCCCAGCATTTT. Translating gives CASSEGDSRNQPQHF. Variable domain in full (rest from reference TRBV2 and TRBJ1-5): EPEVTQTPSHQVTQMGQEVILRCVPISNHLYFYWYRQILGQKVEFLVSFYNNEISEKSEIFDDQFSVERPDGSNFTLKIRSTKLEDSAMYFCASSEGDSRNQPQHFGDGTRLSIL.

The chain couples TRBV6-1 to TRBJ2-7; D is perhaps TRBD2 (5 bases). The CDR3 has 14 residues. The germline V and J ends were trimmed by 2 bases and 0 bases, with 8 bases remaining between them. CDR1 and CDR2 from the germline V gene are MNHNS and SASEGT. CDR3 residues: CASSEWSGSYEQYF. CDR3 nucleotides: TGTGCCAGCAGTGAATGGAGCGGCTCCTACGAGCAGTACTTC.